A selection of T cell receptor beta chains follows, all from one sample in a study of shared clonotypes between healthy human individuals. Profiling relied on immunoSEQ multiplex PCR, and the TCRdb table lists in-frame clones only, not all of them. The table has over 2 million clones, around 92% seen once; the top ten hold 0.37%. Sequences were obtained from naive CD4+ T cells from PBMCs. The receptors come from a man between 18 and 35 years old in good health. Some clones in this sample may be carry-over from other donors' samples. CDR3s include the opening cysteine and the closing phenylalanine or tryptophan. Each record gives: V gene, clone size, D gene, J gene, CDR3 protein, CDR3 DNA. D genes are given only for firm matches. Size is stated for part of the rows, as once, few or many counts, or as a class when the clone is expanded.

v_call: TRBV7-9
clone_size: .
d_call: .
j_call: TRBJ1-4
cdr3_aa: CASSSSLGTNEKLFF
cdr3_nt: TGTGCCAGCAGTTCCAGCCTCGGGACTAATGAAAAACTGTTTTTT

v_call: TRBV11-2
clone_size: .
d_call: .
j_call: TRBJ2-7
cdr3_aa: CASSLDSPSYEQYF
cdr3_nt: TGTGCCAGCAGCTTAGACAGCCCCTCCTACGAGCAGTACTTC

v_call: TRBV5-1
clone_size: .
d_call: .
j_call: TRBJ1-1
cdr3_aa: CASSPGGVTFITEAFF
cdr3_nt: TGCGCCAGCAGCCCCGGCGGGGTCACCTTCATCACTGAAGCTTTCTTT

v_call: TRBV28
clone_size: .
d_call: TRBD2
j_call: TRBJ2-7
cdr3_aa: CASSLGLADSYEQYF
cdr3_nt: TGTGCCAGCAGTTTAGGGCTAGCGGACTCCTACGAGCAGTACTTC

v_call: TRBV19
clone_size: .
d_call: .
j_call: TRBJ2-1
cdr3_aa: CASIGRDRGGEQFF
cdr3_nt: TGTGCCAGTATCGGCAGAGATAGGGGGGGTGAGCAGTTCTTC

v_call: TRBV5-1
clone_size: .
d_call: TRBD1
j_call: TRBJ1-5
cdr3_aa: CASSLDRDEKHF
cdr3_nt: TGCGCCAGCAGCCTTGACAGGGATGAGAAGCATTTT

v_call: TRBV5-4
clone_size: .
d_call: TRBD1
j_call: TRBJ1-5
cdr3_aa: CASSLSDRAFSNQPQHF
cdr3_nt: TGTGCCAGCAGCTTATCGGACAGGGCTTTTAGCAATCAGCCCCAGCATTTT

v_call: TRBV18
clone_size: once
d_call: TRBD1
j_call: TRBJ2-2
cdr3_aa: CASSPAGQANTGELFF
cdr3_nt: TGTGCCAGCTCACCGGCGGGACAGGCAAACACCGGGGAGCTGTTTTTT

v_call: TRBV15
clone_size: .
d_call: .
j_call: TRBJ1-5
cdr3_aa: CATSRDSGPWAPQHF
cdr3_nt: TGTGCCACCAGCAGAGATTCGGGGCCGTGGGCGCCCCAGCATTTT

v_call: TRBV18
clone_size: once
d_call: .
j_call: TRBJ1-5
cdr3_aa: CASSRGYQPQHF
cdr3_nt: TGTGCCAGCTCAAGGGGGTACCAGCCCCAGCATTTT

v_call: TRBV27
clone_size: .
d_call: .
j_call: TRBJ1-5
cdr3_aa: CASSARPQGEPQHF
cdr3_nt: TGTGCCAGCAGCGCCCGGCCGCAGGGTGAGCCCCAGCATTTT

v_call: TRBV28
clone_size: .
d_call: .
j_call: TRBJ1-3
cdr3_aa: CASRPLGGNTIYF
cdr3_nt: TGTGCCAGCAGACCCCTAGGGGGAAACACCATATATTTT

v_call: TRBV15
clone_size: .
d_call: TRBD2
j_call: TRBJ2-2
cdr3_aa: CATSRGGGRVTGELFF
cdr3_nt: TGTGCCACCAGCAGAGGCGGGGGGCGCGTAACCGGGGAGCTGTTTTTT

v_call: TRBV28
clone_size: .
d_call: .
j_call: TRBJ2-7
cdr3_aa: CASSLAGTGSVNEQYF
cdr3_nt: TGTGCCAGCAGTTTAGCCGGGACCGGGAGCGTAAACGAGCAGTACTTC

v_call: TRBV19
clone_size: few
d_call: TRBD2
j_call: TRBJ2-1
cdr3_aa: CASSGTGTRNEQFF
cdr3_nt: TGTGCCAGTAGTGGGACCGGGACTAGAAATGAGCAGTTCTTC

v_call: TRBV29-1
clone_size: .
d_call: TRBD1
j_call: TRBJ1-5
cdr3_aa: CSVRETGANQPQHF
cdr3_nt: TGCAGCGTCCGTGAGACAGGGGCCAATCAGCCCCAGCATTTT

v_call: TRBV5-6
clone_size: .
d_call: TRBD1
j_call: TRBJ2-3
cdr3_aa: CASRPGTVNTQYF
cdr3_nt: TGTGCCAGCAGACCCGGGACAGTGAATACGCAGTATTTT

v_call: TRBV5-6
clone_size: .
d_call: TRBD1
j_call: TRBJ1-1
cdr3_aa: CAFTRGPGNTEAFF
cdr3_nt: TGTGCTTTTACGAGGGGGCCGGGGAACACTGAAGCTTTCTTT

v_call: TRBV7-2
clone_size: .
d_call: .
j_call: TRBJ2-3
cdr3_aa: CASSSGIQLESQYF
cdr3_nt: TGTGCCAGCAGCTCCGGGATCCAGCTCGAGTCGCAGTATTTT

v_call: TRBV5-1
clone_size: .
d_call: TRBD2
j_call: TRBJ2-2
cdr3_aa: CASSLLAGNTGELFF
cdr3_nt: TGCGCCAGCAGTCTGCTAGCGGGAAATACCGGGGAGCTGTTTTTT

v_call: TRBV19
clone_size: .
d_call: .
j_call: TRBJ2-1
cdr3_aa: CASRWGALPGENEQFF
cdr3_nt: TGTGCCAGTAGATGGGGGGCTTTGCCCGGTGAGAATGAGCAGTTCTTC

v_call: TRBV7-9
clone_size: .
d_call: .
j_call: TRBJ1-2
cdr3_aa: CASIRLGERFYGYTF
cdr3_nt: TGTGCCAGCATCCGATTGGGGGAGCGTTTCTATGGCTACACCTTC

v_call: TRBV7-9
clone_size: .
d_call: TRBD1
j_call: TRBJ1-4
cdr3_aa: CASSLGDRGYEKLFF
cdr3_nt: TGTGCCAGCAGCTTGGGGGACAGGGGTTATGAAAAACTGTTTTTT

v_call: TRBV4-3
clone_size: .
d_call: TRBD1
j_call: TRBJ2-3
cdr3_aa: CASSRSLQGAQEADTQYF
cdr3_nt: TGCGCCAGCAGCCGCTCCTTACAGGGGGCGCAGGAGGCAGATACGCAGTATTTT

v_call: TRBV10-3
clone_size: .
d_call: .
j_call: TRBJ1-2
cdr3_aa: CAISESRAFSTF
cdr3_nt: TGTGCCATCAGTGAGTCGAGGGCCTTTTCTACCTTC

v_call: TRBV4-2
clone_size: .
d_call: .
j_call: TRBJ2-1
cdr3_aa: CASSQDARSPVGEQFF
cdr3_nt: TGTGCCAGCAGCCAAGATGCCCGGTCTCCCGTGGGGGAGCAGTTCTTC

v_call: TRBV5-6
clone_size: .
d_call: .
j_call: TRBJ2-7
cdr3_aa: CASSTRRIPYEQYF
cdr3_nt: TGTGCCAGCAGCACCCGGAGGATCCCCTACGAGCAGTACTTC

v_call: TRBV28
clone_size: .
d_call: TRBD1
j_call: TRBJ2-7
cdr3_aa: CASTPWGTGGYEQYF
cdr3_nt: TGTGCCAGCACCCCCTGGGGGACAGGGGGCTACGAGCAGTACTTC

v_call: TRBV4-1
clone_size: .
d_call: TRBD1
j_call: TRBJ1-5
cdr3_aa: CASSQARGFGQPQHF
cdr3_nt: TGCGCCAGCAGCCAAGCCAGGGGGTTCGGGCAGCCCCAGCATTTT

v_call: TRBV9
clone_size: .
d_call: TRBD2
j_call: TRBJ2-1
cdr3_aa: CASSVTGDYYNEQFF
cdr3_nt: TGTGCCAGCAGCGTAACTGGGGACTACTACAATGAGCAGTTCTTC

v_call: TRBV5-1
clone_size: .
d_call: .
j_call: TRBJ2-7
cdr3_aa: CASSVRGWQGNPYEQYF
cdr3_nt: TGCGCCAGCAGCGTACGAGGATGGCAGGGGAACCCCTACGAGCAGTACTTC

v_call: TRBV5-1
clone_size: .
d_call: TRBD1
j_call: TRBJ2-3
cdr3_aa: CASSLGRGLADTQYF
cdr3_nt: TGCGCCAGCAGCTTGGGTAGGGGGCTAGCAGATACGCAGTATTTT

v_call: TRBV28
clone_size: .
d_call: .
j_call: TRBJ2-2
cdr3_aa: CASMGPGELFF
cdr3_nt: TGTGCCAGCATGGGGCCCGGGGAGCTGTTTTTT

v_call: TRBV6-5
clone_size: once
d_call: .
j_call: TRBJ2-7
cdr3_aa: CASRAGGGVHEQYF
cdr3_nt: TGTGCCAGCAGAGCCGGAGGGGGGGTTCACGAGCAGTACTTC

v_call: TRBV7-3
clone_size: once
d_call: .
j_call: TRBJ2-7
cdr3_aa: CASSLRRPVQYF
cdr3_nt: TGTGCCAGCAGCTTACGTAGGCCCGTACAGTACTTC

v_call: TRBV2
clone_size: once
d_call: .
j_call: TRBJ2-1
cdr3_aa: CASSLLEYSRVDEQFF
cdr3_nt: TGTGCCAGCAGTTTGTTAGAGTATTCTCGGGTGGATGAGCAGTTCTTC

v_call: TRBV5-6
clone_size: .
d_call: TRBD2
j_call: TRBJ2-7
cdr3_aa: CASSLDVGGTSDEQYF
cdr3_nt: TGTGCCAGCAGCTTGGATGTCGGCGGGACTAGCGACGAGCAGTACTTC

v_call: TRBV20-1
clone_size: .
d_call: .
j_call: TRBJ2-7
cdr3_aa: CSAGGGYEQYF
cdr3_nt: TGCAGTGCGGGAGGAGGCTACGAGCAGTACTTC

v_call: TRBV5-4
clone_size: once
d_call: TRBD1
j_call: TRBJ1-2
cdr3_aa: CASSLSGTGGVYGYTF
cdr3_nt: TGTGCCAGCAGCCTCTCCGGGACAGGGGGCGTCTATGGCTACACCTTC

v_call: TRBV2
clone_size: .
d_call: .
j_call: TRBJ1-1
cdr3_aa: CASSETRRDTEAFF
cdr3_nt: TGTGCCAGCAGTGAAACGCGCAGGGACACTGAAGCTTTCTTT

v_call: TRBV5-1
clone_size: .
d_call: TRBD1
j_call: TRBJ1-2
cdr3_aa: CASSLAPWDRVGYTF
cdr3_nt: TGCGCCAGCAGCTTAGCCCCGTGGGACAGGGTTGGCTACACCTTC

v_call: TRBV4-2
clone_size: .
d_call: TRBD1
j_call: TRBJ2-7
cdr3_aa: CASSQVGTGVEQYF
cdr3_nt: TGTGCCAGCAGCCAAGTTGGGACAGGGGTCGAGCAGTACTTC

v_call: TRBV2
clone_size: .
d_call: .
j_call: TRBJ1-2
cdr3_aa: CASSESTPNYGYTF
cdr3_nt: TGTGCCAGCAGTGAATCGACCCCTAACTATGGCTACACCTTC

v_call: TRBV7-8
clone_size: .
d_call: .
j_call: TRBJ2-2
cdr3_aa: CASSVGKNTGELFF
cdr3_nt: TGTGCCAGCAGTGTGGGGAAAAACACCGGGGAGCTGTTTTTT

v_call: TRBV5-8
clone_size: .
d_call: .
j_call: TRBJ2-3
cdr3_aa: CASSSSTVSSTDTQYF
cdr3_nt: TGTGCCAGCAGCTCATCGACAGTTTCTAGCACAGATACGCAGTATTTT

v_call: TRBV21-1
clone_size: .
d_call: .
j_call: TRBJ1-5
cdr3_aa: CASSKGVSTGGRDNQPQHF
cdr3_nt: TGTGCCAGCAGCAAAGGGGTGAGCACAGGGGGCAGAGACAATCAGCCCCAGCATTTT

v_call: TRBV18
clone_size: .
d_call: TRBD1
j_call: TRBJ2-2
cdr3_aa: CASSPPGQGFAGELFF
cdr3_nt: TGTGCCAGCTCACCACCGGGACAGGGTTTCGCCGGGGAGCTGTTTTTT

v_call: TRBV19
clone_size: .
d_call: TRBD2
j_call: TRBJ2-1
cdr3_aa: CASSNRTRNRNEQFF
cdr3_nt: TGTGCCAGTAGTAACCGGACTAGGAACCGCAATGAGCAGTTCTTC

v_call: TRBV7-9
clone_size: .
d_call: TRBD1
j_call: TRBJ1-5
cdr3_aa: CASSQGQGNNQPQHF
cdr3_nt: TGTGCCAGCAGCCAGGGACAGGGGAACAATCAGCCCCAGCATTTT

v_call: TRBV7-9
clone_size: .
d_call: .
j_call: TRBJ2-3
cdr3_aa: CASSRRGSGTDTQYF
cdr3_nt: TGTGCCAGCAGCAGGCGGGGATCAGGCACAGATACGCAGTATTTT

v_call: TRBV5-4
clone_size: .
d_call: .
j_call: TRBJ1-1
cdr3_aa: CASSLGARVGNTEAFF
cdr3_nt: TGTGCCAGCAGCTTGGGTGCCAGGGTGGGAAACACTGAAGCTTTCTTT

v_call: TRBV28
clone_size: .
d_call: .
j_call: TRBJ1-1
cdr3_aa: CASRQNTEAFF
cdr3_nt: TGTGCCAGCAGGCAGAACACTGAAGCTTTCTTT

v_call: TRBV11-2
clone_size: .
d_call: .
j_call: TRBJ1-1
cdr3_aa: CASSLIPVGTEAFF
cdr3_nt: TGTGCCAGCAGCTTAATACCCGTTGGGACTGAAGCTTTCTTT

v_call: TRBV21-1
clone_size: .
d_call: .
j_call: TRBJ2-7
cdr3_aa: CASSKGRTDPYEQYF
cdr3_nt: TGTGCCAGCAGCAAAGGGAGGACTGATCCCTACGAGCAGTACTTC

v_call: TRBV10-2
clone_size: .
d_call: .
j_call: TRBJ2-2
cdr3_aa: CASRWGGNGELFF
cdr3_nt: TGCGCCAGCCGGTGGGGGGGCAACGGGGAGCTGTTTTTT